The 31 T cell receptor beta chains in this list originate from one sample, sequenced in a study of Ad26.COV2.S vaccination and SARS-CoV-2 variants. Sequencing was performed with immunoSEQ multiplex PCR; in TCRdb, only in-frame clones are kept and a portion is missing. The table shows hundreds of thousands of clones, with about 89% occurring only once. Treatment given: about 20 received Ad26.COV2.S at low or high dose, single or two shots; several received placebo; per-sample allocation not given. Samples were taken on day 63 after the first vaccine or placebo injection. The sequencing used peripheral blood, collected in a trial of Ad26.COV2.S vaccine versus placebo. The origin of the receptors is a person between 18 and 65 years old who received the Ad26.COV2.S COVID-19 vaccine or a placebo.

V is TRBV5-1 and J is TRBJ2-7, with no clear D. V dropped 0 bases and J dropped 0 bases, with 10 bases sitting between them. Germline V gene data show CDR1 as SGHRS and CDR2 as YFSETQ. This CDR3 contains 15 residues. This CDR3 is CASSLALASSYEQYF. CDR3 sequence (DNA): TGCGCCAGCAGCTTGGCCTTGGCAAGCTCCTACGAGCAGTACTTC.

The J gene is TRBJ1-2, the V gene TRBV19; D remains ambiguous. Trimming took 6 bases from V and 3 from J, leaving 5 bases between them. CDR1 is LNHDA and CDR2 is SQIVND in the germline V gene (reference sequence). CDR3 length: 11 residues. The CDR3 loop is CASRSDYGYTF. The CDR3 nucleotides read TGTGCCAGTAGGTCGGACTATGGCTACACCTTC.

DNA for the CDR3: TGCAGCGCTGAGTACGAGCAGTACTTC. Amino acid sequence: CSAEYEQYF. The chain carries TRBV29-1 and TRBJ2-7; D unresolved. The V end was cut by 7 bases, the J end by 4 bases, with 5 bases between. CDR1 is SQVTM, CDR2 ANQGSEA, per germline. The CDR3 totals 9 residues.

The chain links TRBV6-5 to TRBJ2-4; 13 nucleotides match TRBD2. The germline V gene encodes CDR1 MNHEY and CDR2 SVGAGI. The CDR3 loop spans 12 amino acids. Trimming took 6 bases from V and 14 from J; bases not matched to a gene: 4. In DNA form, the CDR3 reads TGTGCCAGCAGAGGACTAGCGGGAGTGGAGTACTTC. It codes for CASRGLAGVEYF.

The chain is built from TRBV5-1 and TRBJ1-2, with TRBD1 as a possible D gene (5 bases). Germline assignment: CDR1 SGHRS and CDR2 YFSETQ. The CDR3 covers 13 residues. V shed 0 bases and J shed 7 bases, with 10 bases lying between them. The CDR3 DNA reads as TGCGCCAGCAGCTTGGGGGTCAGGGCTGGCTACACCTTC. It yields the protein CASSLGVRAGYTF.

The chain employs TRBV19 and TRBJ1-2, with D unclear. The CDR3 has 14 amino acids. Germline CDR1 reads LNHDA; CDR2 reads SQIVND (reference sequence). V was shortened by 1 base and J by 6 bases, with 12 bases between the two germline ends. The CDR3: CASSIVAGRHGYTF. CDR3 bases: TGTGCCAGTAGTATAGTGGCAGGACGGCATGGCTACACCTTC.

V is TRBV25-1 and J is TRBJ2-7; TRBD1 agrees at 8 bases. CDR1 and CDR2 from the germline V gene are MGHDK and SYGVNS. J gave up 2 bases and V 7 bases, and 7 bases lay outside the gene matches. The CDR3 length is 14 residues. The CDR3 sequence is CASTRGTGPYEQYF. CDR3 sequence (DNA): TGTGCCAGCACCCGAGGGACAGGTCCCTACGAGCAGTACTTC.

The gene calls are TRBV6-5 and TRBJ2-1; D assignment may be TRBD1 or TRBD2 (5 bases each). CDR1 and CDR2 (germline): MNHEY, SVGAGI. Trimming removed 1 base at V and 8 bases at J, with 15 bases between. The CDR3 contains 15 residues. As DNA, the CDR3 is TGTGCCAGCAGTTACTTTCGGGACCGCCCTGATGAGCAGTTCTTC. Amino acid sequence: CASSYFRDRPDEQFF.

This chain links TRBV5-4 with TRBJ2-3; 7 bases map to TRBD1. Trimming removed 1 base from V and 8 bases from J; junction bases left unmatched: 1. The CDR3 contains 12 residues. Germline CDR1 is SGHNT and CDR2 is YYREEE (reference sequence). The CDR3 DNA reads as TGTGCCAGCAGCTTGACAGGGGCTACGCAGTATTTT. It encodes CASSLTGATQYF.

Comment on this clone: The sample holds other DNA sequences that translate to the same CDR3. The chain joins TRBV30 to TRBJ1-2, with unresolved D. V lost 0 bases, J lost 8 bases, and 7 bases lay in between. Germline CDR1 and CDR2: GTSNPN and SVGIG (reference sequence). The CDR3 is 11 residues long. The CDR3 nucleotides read TGTGCCTGGAGTGTACTGGCCGGCTACACCTTC. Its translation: CAWSVLAGYTF.

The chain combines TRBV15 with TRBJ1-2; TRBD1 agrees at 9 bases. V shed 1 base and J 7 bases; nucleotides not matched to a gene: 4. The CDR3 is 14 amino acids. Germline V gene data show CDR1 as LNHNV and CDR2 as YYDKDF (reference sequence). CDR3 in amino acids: CATSRVQGAVGYTF. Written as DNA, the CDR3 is TGTGCCACCAGCAGAGTACAGGGGGCGGTTGGCTACACCTTC.

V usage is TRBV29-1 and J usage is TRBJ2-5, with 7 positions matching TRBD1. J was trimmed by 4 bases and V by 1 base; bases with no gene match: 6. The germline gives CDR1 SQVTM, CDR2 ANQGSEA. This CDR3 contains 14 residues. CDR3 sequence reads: CSVEARQGRETQYF. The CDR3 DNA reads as TGCAGCGTTGAAGCCCGACAGGGTCGAGAGACCCAGTACTTC.

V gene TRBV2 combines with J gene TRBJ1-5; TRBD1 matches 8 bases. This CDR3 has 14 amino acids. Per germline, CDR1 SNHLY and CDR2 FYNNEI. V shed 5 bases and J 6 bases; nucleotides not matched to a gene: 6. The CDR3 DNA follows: TGTGCCAGCAGTCGGGGACAGGCGGCTCAGCCCCAGCATTTT. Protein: CASSRGQAAQPQHF.

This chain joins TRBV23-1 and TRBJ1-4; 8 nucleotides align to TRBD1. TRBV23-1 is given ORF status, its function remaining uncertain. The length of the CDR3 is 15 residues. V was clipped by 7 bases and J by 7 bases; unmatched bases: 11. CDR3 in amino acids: CASKGKGDRIEKLFF. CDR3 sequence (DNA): TGCGCCAGCAAAGGGAAGGGGGACAGGATTGAAAAACTGTTTTTT.

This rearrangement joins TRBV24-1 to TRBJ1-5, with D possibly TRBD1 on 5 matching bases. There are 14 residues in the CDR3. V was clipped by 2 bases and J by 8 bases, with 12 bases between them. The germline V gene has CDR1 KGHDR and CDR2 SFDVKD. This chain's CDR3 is CATSDWGLEKPQHF. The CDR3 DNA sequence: TGTGCCACCAGTGATTGGGGCTTGGAGAAGCCCCAGCATTTT.

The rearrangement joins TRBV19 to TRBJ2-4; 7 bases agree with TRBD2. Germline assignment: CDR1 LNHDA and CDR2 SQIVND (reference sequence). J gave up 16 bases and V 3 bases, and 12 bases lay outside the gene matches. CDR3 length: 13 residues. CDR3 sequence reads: CASSIWRGSFFYF. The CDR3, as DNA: TGTGCCAGTAGTATTTGGCGGGGGTCCTTCTTTTACTTC.

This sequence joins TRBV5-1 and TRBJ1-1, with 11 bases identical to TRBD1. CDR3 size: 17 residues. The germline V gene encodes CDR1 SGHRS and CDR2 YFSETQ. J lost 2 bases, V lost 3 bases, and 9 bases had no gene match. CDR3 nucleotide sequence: TGCGCCAGCAGCTCCGTGGGACAGGGGGTATCAAACACTGAAGCTTTCTTT. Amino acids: CASSSVGQGVSNTEAFF.

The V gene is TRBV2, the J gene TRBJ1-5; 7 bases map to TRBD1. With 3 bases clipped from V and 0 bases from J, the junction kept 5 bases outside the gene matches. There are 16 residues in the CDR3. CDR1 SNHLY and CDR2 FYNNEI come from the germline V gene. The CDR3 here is CASSEGGQYSNQPQHF. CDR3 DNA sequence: TGTGCCAGCAGTGAGGGGGGACAGTATAGCAATCAGCCCCAGCATTTT.

The CDR3 here is CASSDVAGTYNEQFF. The CDR3 DNA is TGTGCCAGCAGTGACGTAGCGGGGACCTACAATGAGCAGTTCTTC. The chain combines TRBV2 with TRBJ2-1; 8 bases agree with TRBD2. After removal of 3 bases from V and 2 bases from J, the junction contained 3 bases not matched to a gene. There are 15 residues in the CDR3. The germline gives CDR1 SNHLY, CDR2 FYNNEI.

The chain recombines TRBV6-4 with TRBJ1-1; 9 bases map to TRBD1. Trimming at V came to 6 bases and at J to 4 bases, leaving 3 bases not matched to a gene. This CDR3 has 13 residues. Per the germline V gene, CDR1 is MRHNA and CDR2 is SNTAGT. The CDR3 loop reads CASRTGGGTEAFF. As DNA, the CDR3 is TGTGCCAGCAGGACAGGGGGAGGCACTGAAGCTTTCTTT.

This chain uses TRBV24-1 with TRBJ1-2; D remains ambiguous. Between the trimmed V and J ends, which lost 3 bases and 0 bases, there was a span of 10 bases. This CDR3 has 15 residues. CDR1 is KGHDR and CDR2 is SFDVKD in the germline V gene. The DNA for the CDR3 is TGTGCCACCAGTGATGCCGGTGGGCCTAACTATGGCTACACCTTC. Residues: CATSDAGGPNYGYTF.

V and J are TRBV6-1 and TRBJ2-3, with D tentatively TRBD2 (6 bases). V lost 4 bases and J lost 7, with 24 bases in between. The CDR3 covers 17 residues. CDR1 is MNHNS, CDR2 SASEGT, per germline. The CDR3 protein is CASSGLLRDDYSNTQYF. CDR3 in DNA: TGTGCCAGCAGTGGGTTGTTGCGGGATGACTACTCAAATACGCAGTATTTT.

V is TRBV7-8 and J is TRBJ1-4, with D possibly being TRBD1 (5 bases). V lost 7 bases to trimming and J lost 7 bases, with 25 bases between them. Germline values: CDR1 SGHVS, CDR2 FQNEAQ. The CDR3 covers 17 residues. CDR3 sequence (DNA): TGTGCCAGCACCCTAGAGGGTCCAGGGCGCAACGGTGAAAAACTGTTTTTT. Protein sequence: CASTLEGPGRNGEKLFF. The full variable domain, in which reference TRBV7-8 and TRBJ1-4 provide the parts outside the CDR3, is GAGVSQSPRYKVAKRGQDVALRCDPISGHVSLFWYQQALGQGPEFLTYFQNEAQLDKSGLPSDRFFAERPEGSVSTLKIQRTQQEDSAVYLCASTLEGPGRNGEKLFFGSGTQLSVL.

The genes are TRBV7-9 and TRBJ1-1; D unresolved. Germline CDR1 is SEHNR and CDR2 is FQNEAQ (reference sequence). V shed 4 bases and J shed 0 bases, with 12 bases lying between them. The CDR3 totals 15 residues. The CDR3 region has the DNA TGTGCCAGCAGCTCGCGCGGTGGGATGAACACTGAAGCTTTCTTT. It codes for CASSSRGGMNTEAFF.

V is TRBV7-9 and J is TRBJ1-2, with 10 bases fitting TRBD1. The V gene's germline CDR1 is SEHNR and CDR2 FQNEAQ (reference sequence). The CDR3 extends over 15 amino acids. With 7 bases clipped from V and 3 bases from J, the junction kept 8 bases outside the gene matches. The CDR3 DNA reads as TGTGCCAGCACCCTCTGGACAGGGGGAGACTATGGCTACACCTTC. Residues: CASTLWTGGDYGYTF.

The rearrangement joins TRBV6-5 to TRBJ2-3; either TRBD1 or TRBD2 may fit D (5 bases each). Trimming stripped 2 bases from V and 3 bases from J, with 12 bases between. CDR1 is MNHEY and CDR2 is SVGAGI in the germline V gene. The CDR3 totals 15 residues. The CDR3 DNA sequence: TGTGCCAGCAGTTACGGGGGTTCTAGGACAGATACGCAGTATTTT. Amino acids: CASSYGGSRTDTQYF.

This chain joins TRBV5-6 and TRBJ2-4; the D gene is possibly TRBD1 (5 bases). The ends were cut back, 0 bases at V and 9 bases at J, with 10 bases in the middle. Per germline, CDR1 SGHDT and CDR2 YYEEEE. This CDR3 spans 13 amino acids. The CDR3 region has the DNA TGTGCCAGCAGCTTGGGGGGCATCCCCATTCAGTACTTC. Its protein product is CASSLGGIPIQYF. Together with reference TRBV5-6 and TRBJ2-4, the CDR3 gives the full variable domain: DAGVTQSPTHLIKTRGQQVTLRCSPKSGHDTVSWYQQALGQGPQFIFQYYEEEERQRGNFPDRFSGHQFPNYSSELNVNALLLGDSALYLCASSLGGIPIQYFGAGTRLSVL.

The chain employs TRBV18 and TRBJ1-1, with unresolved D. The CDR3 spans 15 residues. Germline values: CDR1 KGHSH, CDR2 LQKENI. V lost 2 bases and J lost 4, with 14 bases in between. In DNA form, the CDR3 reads TGTGCCAGCTCACCAGGAATTTACTTGGGCACTGAAGCTTTCTTT. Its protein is CASSPGIYLGTEAFF.

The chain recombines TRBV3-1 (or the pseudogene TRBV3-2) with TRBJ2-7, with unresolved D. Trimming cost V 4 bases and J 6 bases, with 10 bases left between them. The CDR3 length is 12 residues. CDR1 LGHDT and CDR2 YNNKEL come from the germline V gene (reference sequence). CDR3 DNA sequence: TGTGCCAGCAGCCGCAATATTCTCGAGCAGTACTTC. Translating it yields CASSRNILEQYF.

The CDR3 sequence is CASSHGGRQTDTQYF. CDR3 nucleotide sequence: TGTGCCAGCAGCCATGGCGGGAGGCAAACAGATACGCAGTATTTT. This chain joins TRBV3-1 (or the pseudogene TRBV3-2) and TRBJ2-3, with 8 bases aligning to TRBD2. Germline V CDR1 and CDR2: LGHDT, YNNKEL (reference sequence). V lost 3 bases and J lost 3; bases outside the gene matches: 5. This CDR3 region has 15 residues.

The CDR3: CASSQGQGFTEAFF. As DNA, the CDR3 is TGTGCCAGCAGCCAAGGGCAGGGATTCACTGAAGCTTTCTTT. J is TRBJ1-1 and V is TRBV3-1 (or the pseudogene TRBV3-2); possible D gene TRBD1, 5 bases. The CDR3 contains 14 residues. CDR1 and CDR2 (germline): LGHDT, YNNKEL (reference sequence). Trimming took 1 base from V and 4 from J, leaving 10 bases between them.